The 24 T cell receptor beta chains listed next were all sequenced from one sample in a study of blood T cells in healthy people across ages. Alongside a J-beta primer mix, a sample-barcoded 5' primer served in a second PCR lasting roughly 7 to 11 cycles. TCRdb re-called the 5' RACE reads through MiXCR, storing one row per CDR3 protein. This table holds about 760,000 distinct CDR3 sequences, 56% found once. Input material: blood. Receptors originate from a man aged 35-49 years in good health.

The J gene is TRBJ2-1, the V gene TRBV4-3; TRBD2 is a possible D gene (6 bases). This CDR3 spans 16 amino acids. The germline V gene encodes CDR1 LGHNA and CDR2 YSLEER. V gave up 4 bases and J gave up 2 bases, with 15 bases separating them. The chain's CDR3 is CASSPSVGLPYNEQFF. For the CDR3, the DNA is TGCGCCAGCAGCCCGAGCGTGGGACTCCCCTACAATGAGCAGTTCTTC.

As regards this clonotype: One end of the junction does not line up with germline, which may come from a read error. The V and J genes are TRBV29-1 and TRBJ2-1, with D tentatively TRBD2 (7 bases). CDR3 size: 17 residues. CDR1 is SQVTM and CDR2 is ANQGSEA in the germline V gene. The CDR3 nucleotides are TGCAGCGTTGGGGCCGGGGGGCAGGGGAGCTCCTACGATGAGCAGTTCTTC. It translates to CSVGAGGQGSSYDEQFF.

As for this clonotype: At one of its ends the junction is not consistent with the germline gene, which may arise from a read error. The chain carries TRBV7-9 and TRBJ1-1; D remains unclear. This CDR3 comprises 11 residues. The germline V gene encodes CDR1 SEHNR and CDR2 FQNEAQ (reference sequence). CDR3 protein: CASTLTAEAFF. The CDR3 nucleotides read TGTGCCAGCACCTTAACAGCTGAAGCTTTCTTT.

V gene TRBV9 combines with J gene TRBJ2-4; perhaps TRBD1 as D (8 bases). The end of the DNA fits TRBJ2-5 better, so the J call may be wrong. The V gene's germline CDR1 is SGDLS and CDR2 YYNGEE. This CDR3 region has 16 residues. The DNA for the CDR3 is TGTGCCAGCAGCACCTCGGGACAGGCCACGGGAGGGACCCAGTACTTC. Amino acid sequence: CASSTSGQATGGTQYF.

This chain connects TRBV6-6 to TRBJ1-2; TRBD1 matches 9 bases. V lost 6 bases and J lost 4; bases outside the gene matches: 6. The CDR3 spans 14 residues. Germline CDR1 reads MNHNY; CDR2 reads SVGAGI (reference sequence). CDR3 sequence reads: CASSKGQGGYGYTF. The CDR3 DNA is TGTGCCAGCAGCAAGGGACAGGGTGGCTATGGCTACACCTTC.

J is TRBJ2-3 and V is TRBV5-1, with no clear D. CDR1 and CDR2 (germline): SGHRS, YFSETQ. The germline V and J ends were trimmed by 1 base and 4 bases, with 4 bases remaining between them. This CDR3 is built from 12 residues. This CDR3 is CASSLYPDTQYF. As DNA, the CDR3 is TGCGCCAGCAGCTTGTATCCAGATACGCAGTATTTT. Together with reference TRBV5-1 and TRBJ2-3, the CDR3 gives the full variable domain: KAGVTQTPRYLIKTRGQQVTLSCSPISGHRSVSWYQQTPGQGLQFLFEYFSETQRNKGNFPGRFSGRQFSNSRSEMNVSTLELGDSALYLCASSLYPDTQYFGPGTRLTVL.

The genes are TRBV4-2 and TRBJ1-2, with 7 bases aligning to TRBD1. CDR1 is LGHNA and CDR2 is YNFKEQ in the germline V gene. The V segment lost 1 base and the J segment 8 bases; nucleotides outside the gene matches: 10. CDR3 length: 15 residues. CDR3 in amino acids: CASSQATRQGGGYTF. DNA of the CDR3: TGTGCCAGCAGCCAAGCGACACGGCAGGGGGGCGGCTACACCTTC.

CDR3 residues: CASSVGGGRNEQFF. In DNA, the CDR3 is TGTGCCAGCAGCGTAGGGGGCGGGAGAAATGAGCAGTTCTTC. The chain recombines TRBV9 with TRBJ2-1, with 7 bases fitting TRBD2. This CDR3 comprises 14 residues. V was clipped by 0 bases and J by 7 bases; unmatched bases: 4. The germline CDR1 and CDR2 sequences are SGDLS and YYNGEE.

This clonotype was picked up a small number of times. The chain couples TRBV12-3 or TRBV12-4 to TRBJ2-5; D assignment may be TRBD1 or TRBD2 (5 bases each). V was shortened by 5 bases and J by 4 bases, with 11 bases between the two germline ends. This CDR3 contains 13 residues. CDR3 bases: TGTGCCAGCAGTACGGGGACCCTAGAGACCCAGTACTTC. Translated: CASSTGTLETQYF.

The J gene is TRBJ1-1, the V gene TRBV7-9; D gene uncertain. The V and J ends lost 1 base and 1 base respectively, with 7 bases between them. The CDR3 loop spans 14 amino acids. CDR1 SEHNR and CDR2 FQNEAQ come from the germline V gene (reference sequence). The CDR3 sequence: CASSLGVGNTEAFF. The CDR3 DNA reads TGTGCCAGCAGCTTAGGGGTTGGGAACACTGAAGCTTTCTTT.

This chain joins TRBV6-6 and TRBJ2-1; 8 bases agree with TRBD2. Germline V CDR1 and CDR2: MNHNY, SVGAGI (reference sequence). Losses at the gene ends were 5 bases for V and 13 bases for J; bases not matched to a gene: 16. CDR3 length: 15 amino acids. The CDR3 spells CASSLPGGARGEQFF. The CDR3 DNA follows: TGTGCCAGCAGTCTCCCGGGAGGGGCCCGAGGGGAACAGTTCTTC.

The CDR3 nucleotides are TGTGCCAGCAGACCAGGTTTGTACGAGCAGTACTTC. Protein sequence: CASRPGLYEQYF. V gene TRBV6-2 or TRBV6-3 combines with J gene TRBJ2-5; D not certain. The J call may be wrong; the DNA end is better matched by TRBJ2-7. Germline V gives CDR1 MNHEY, CDR2 SVGEGT. This CDR3 is 12 amino acids long.

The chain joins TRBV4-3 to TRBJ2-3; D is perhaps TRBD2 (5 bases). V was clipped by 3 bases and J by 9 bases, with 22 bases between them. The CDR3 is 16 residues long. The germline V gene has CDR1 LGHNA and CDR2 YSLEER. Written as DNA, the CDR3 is TGCGCCAGCAGCCATGGAGGCCGCCTGCGAGAGGAGACGCAGTATTTT. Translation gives CASSHGGRLREETQYF.

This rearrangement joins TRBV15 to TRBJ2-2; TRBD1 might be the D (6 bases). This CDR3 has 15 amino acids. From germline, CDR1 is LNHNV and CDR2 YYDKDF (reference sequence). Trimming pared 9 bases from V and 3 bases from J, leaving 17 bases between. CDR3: CATKEGQSDTGELFF. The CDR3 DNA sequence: TGTGCCACAAAAGAAGGACAGTCGGACACCGGGGAGCTGTTTTTT.

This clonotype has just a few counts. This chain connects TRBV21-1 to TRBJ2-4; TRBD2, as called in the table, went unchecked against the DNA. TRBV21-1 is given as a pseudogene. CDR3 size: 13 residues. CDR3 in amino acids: CATAGGAKNIQYF. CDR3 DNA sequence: TGTGCCACCGCGGGTGGAGCCAAAAACATTCAGTACTTC.

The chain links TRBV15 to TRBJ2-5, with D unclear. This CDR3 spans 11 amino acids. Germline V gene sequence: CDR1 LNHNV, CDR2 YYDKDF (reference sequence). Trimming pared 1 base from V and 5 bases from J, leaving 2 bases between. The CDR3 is CATSRVETQYF. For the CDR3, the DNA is TGTGCCACCAGCAGAGTGGAGACCCAGTACTTC.

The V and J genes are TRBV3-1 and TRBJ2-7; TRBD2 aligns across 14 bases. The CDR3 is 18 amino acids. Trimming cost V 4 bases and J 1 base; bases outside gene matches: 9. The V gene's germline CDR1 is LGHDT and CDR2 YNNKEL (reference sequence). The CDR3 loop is CASSLITGTSGRSYEQYF. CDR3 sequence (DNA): TGTGCCAGCAGCCTAATTACCGGGACTAGCGGGAGATCCTACGAGCAGTACTTC.

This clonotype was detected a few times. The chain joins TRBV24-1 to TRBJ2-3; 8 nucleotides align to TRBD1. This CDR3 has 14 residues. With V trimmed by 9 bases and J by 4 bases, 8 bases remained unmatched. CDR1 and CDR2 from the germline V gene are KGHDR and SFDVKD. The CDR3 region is CATGQTGVSDTQYF. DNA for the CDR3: TGTGCCACCGGACAGACAGGGGTCTCAGATACGCAGTATTTT.

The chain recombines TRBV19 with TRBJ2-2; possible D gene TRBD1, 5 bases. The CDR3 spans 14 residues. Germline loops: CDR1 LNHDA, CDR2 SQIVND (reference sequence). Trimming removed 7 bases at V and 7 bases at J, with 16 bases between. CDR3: CASTAPGLIGELFF. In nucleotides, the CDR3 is TGTGCCAGTACCGCCCCAGGGCTTATCGGGGAGCTGTTTTTT. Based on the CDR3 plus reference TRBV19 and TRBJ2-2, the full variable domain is DGGITQSPKYLFRKEGQNVTLSCEQNLNHDAMYWYRQDPGQGLRLIYYSQIVNDFQKGDIAEGYSVSREKKESFPLTVTSAQKNPTAFYLCASTAPGLIGELFFGEGSRLTVL.

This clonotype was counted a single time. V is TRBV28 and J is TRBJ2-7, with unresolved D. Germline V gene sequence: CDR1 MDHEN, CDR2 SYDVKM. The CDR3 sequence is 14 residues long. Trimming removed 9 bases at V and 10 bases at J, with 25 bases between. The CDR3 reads CASQTTYETGPQYF. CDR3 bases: TGTGCCAGTCAGACAACATACGAGACCGGCCCCCAGTACTTC.

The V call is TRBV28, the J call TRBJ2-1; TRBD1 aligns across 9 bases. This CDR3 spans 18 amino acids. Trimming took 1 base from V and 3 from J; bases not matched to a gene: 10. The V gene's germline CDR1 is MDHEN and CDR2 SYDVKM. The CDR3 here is CASSLSWSRDRVYNEQFF. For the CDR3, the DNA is TGTGCCAGCAGTTTATCCTGGAGCCGGGACAGGGTCTACAATGAGCAGTTCTTC.

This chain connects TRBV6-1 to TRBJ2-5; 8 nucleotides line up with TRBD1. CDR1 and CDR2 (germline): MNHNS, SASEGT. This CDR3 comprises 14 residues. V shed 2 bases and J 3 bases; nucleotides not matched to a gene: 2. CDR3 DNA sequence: TGTGCCAGCAGTGAAAGGACAGGGAAAGAGACCCAGTACTTC. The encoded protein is CASSERTGKETQYF.

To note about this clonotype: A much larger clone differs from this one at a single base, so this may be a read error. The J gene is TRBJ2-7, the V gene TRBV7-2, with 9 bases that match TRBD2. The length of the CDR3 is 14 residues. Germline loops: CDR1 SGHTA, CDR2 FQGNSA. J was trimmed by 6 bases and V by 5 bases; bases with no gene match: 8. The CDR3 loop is CASSRGGRAREQYF. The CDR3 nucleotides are TGTGCCAGCAGCCGGGGCGGGAGGGCCCGCGAGCAGTACTTC. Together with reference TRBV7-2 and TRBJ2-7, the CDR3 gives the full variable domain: GAGVSQSPSNKVTEKGKDVELRCDPISGHTALYWYRQSLGQGLEFLIYFQGNSAPDKSGLPSDRFSAERTGGSVSTLTIQRTQQEDSAVYLCASSRGGRAREQYFGPGTRLTVT.

CDR3 nucleotides: TGTGCCAGCAGTTACTCCTCGTCCCAAGAGACCCAGTACTTC. Its protein product is CASSYSSSQETQYF. This chain connects TRBV6-2 or TRBV6-3 to TRBJ2-5; D ambiguous. Per germline, CDR1 MNHEY and CDR2 SVGEGT. The CDR3 sequence is 14 residues long. Trimming shortened V by 0 bases and J by 1 base, and 6 bases separated the two germline ends.